The 11 T cell receptor beta chains presented below share a single source sample, sequenced in a study of cytomegalovirus exposure and HLA in healthy donors. PCR primers comprised 60 Vbeta and 13 Jbeta primers. Sequencing was performed with immunoSEQ multiplex PCR; in TCRdb, only in-frame clones are kept and a portion is missing. The sample contains some 200,000 clones, roughly four fifths of which appear only once. The sample consisted of PBMCs. These receptors were collected from a woman in her thirties in good health and CMV-seropositive.

V gene TRBV11-2 combines with J gene TRBJ1-1; 8 bases agree with TRBD1. CDR3 length equals 15 residues. Trimming removed 1 base from V and 6 bases from J; junction bases left unmatched: 7. Germline V lookup: CDR1 SGHAT, CDR2 FQNNGV. CDR3 in amino acids: CASSLVRDRSAEAFF. In DNA form, the CDR3 reads TGTGCCAGCAGCTTAGTTCGGGACAGGTCAGCTGAAGCTTTCTTT.

This clone was picked up one time. The rearrangement joins TRBV27 to TRBJ2-7; perhaps TRBD1 as D (6 bases). The CDR3 has 13 amino acids. Germline V gene data show CDR1 as MNHEY and CDR2 as SMNVEV (reference sequence). Trimming left V 0 bases short and J 4 bases short, with 7 bases between. The CDR3 sequence is CASSLSTGYEQYF. The CDR3 DNA reads TGTGCCAGCAGTTTATCGACAGGATACGAGCAGTACTTC.

The chain uses TRBV13 and TRBJ2-3, with 9 bases fitting TRBD1. CDR1 and CDR2 from the germline V gene are PRHDT and FYEKMQ (reference sequence). V lost 5 bases, J lost 3 bases, and 6 bases stayed unmatched. The CDR3 length is 15 residues. The chain's CDR3 is CASSVPGQGTDTQYF. CDR3 nucleotide sequence: TGTGCCAGCAGCGTACCGGGACAGGGAACAGATACGCAGTATTTT.

This chain connects TRBV10-3 to TRBJ2-1; 13 nucleotides agree with TRBD2. Germline values: CDR1 ENHRY, CDR2 SYGVKD. Unmatched junction bases numbered 6, after V lost 6 bases and J lost 7 bases. The length of the CDR3 is 15 residues. The CDR3 spells CAISAQTSGRNEQFF. CDR3 DNA: TGTGCCATCAGCGCTCAGACTAGCGGGAGGAATGAGCAGTTCTTC.

This clone appeared a few times. The rearrangement uses TRBV5-1 and TRBJ2-3; the match to TRBD2 covers 8 bases. From germline, CDR1 is SGHRS and CDR2 YFSETQ. The J segment lost 4 bases and the V segment lost 3 bases, leaving 10 bases of the junction unmatched. The CDR3 has 16 residues. CDR3 coding DNA: TGCGCCAGCAGCTGGACCCGGGGGGGCCCCCCAGATACGCAGTATTTT. It encodes CASSWTRGGPPDTQYF.

The chain employs TRBV9 and TRBJ2-3; TRBD1 is a possible D gene (6 bases). Germline lookup yields CDR1 SGDLS and CDR2 YYNGEE. Trimming removed 4 bases at V and 3 bases at J, with 6 bases between. The CDR3 totals 12 residues. The CDR3 protein is CASSQGTDTQYF. In DNA, the CDR3 is TGTGCCAGCAGCCAGGGGACAGATACGCAGTATTTT.

This clone was counted a few times. Additional DNA sequences in this sample encode the identical CDR3. This sequence joins TRBV7-6 and TRBJ2-1, with a possible D match to TRBD2 (6 bases). The germline V and J ends were trimmed by 1 base and 2 bases, with 9 bases remaining between them. Germline CDR1 and CDR2: SGHVS and FNYEAQ. The CDR3 totals 15 residues. The CDR3 sequence: CASSLETGAYNEQFF. CDR3 DNA sequence: TGTGCCAGCAGCTTAGAGACGGGAGCCTACAATGAGCAGTTCTTC.

The V and J genes are TRBV5-5 and TRBJ1-1; D gene ambiguous. Trimming left V 4 bases short and J 4 bases short, with 17 bases between. There are 15 residues in the CDR3. Germline lookup yields CDR1 SGHKS and CDR2 YYEKEE (reference sequence). The CDR3 sequence is CASSPMGGWGTEAFF. The CDR3 region has the DNA TGTGCCAGCAGCCCGATGGGAGGATGGGGCACTGAAGCTTTCTTT.

With respect to this clone: Other DNA sequences within the sample encode an identical CDR3. V usage is TRBV6-6 and J usage is TRBJ2-5, with 7 bases fitting TRBD1. CDR3 size: 15 residues. J was trimmed by 2 bases and V by 2 bases; bases with no gene match: 5. From germline, CDR1 is MNHNY and CDR2 SVGAGI (reference sequence). The CDR3 loop reads CASSYNTGAQETQYF. The CDR3 DNA follows: TGTGCCAGCAGTTACAATACAGGGGCGCAAGAGACCCAGTACTTC.

V usage is TRBV27 and J usage is TRBJ2-3; D remains ambiguous. Trimming took off 0 bases at V and 2 bases at J, with 12 bases between the two ends. This CDR3 is 16 amino acids long. CDR1 is MNHEY, CDR2 SMNVEV, per germline (reference sequence). This CDR3 reads CASSLSLSRLTDTQYF. The CDR3 nucleotides read TGTGCCAGCAGTTTATCGTTGTCCCGACTCACAGATACGCAGTATTTT.

V and J are TRBV6-5 and TRBJ2-5; D is unresolved. The last part of the DNA fits TRBJ2-7 better; the J call may be wrong. There are 12 residues in the CDR3. CDR1 and CDR2 (germline): MNHEY, SVGAGI. The chain's CDR3 is CASSPGYYEQYF. CDR3 DNA sequence: TGTGCCAGCAGTCCCGGGTATTACGAGCAGTACTTC.